The TCR beta chain under discussion was sequenced for a study of long-term antiretroviral therapy in people with HIV (dated by TCRdb to between 2021 and 2022). Broadly, across the study: The earliest samples were collected roughly a decade before the 2015 WHO recommendation for immediate ART, at a time when ART was usually postponed until CD4 counts fell. A retrospective serial study tested whether ART initiation and durable HIV suppression were associated with changes in peripheral blood TRB repertoire composition and diversity. From some 27 adults with confirmed HIV infection, the cohort provided fewer than 200 cryopreserved PBMC samples, gathered serially across a mean of around six years (range 1-12). Eleven of the 30 participants with HIV were female. Test extractions of a monoclonal T-cell line alongside approximately 36 polyclonal samples showed no cross-contamination during QIAcube processing.

The immunoSEQ hsTCRB v3.0 assay was used at survey level resolution to sequence the TRB variable region. TRB sequencing targeted a depth of roughly 35,000-55,000 T-cell genomes per sample. TRB libraries were pooled and sequenced on an Illumina MiSeq using a v3 150-cycle kit. In the source study's methods: Repertoire analysis was run in R within a reproducible Nextflow workflow that covered QC, data transformation and analysis. Custom analyses were implemented in LymphoSeq2, an R package for AIRR-Seq data exploration. After excluding several samples that yielded fewer than 5000 total TRB sequences, approximately 180 HIV repertoires remained for analysis. Among the 180 to 200 HIV repertoires that were kept, around 60 were collected before ART initiation and more than 120 were collected after ART initiation. Each repertoire was downsampled to 5000 TRB nucleotide sequences, and summary statistics were averaged across 100 downsampling iterations. The analysis kept only TRB sequences whose CDR3 regions were at least seven amino acids long. A Shannon entropy-derived clonality score and the Gini coefficient were used to measure diversity. Repertoire networks linked the top 5000 CDR3 amino acid sequences whenever two sequences differed by an edit distance of one. For TRB CDR3 amino acid sequences, GLIPH2 was used to predict antigen specificity groups and MHC restriction. Known CMV, EBV, HIV or tissue antigen associations were flagged by matching CDR3 amino acid sequences against VDJdb and McPAS-TCR. Pre-ART, post-ART and control groups were compared with Wilcoxon signed-rank tests and Holm-Bonferroni correction. TCRdb holds this immuneACCESS table with in-frame rearrangements only. Some clones are missing; in checked studies, unresolved V genes explain under half, and the rest has no known cause. The DNA was the basis for D and trimming; V, J and clone size are from that table. The sample table records some 31,000 clones; about three quarters of these occur just once. 8.2% of the sample rests with the top ten.

Study-level results and caveats: Because PBMC availability was limited, only the TCR beta chain was sequenced, with no alpha chain pairing. Because pre-ART samples had limited cell numbers, unsorted PBMC were profiled rather than sorted CD4+ and CD8+ T cells. Expanded TRB clones identified before ART initiation dominated the repertoire at all time points, although this dominance fluctuated and declined in many PLHIV after ART. Inferences about post-ART repertoire changes were limited because no data were available on ART adherence, viral resistance or therapy changes. The samples were dated from about 2004 to 2018, and the ART regimens that were used may be less effective than current ART regimens. Starting ART was linked to a significant rise in TRB diversity, yet even after long-term ART the diversity remained significantly lower than in transplant donor controls. HIV repertoires had narrower CDR3 length ranges than controls, and the network structure suggested an antigen-experienced repertoire that shifted only slightly toward naive after ART.

This clone was counted only a few times. The antigen it binds to is not known. It has no much larger one-base neighbor in the sample; base qualities were not kept. There are 15 amino acids in the CDR3, from cysteine to phenylalanine inclusive. This entry keeps only the CDR3 DNA: 45 bases, framed from base 1. V is shortened by 4 bases, J by 5 bases, and the region joining them spans 17 bases. Taken from the germline V gene, the CDR1 and CDR2 loops are MNHNS and SASEGT. Inclusion was restricted to participants for whom at least one PBMC sample before ART initiation and at least two post-ART samples were available. Every participant with HIV received treatment in the United States of America. Before DNA extraction, cryopreserved samples of roughly 1-11 million PBMC were thawed and then washed. At the time of the earliest PBMC sample for each participant with HIV, ages ranged from roughly 23 to 60 years. PBMC samples were contributed by each participant from 1-4 timepoints before ART initiation and 2-8 timepoints after ART initiation, with a median of 7 samples. Serial HIV viral load, CD4+ T-cell count, ART history and demographic data were obtained for every participant. Using a Qiagen kit on a QIAcube, genomic DNA was extracted from unsorted PBMC, with samples processed in batches of 12.

Recombination linked TRBV6-1 to TRBJ1-1; the D gene identity is not certain. This receptor was obtained from a woman aged 50 to 60 with HIV. The sequencing used unsorted PBMCs, collected 3.1 years after starting antiretroviral therapy. At the DNA level, the sequence is TGTGCCAGCAGTGTCCGTTGGGTGATGGATACTGAAGCTTTCTTT. Translated, this is CASSVRWVMDTEAFF.